This TCR beta chain was documented in a study of T cell responses to AZD1222 COVID-19 vaccine. General study results and limits: Just a handful of AZD1222 recipients were seropositive at baseline. Regions 160-218 and 743-854 dominated among vaccine-associated CD4 TCRs spanning spike.

On this clone itself: Its antigen is unknown.

Generated by immunoSEQ multiplex PCR, the TCRdb table keeps only in-frame clones and is missing some. This sample has around 130,000 clones, with around 92% found just once. This specimen was peripheral blood, taken 28 days after the second AZD1222 dose. The origin of this receptor is an adult who received the AZD1222 COVID-19 vaccine.

CDR3 in amino acids: CSAGPGRVGDTQYF. Written as DNA, the CDR3 is TGCAGCGCCGGCCCCGGACGAGTGGGGGATACGCAGTATTTT. The J gene is TRBJ2-3, the V gene TRBV29-1, with D unclear. Germline CDR1 and CDR2: SQVTM and ANQGSEA. CDR3 length: 14 residues. Trimming pared 7 bases from V and 6 bases from J, leaving 20 bases between.